The subject of this entry is one T cell receptor beta chain. The data were taken from a study of shared clonotypes between healthy human individuals. Trimming cost V 2 bases and J 6 bases, with 11 bases left between them. The germline CDR1 and CDR2 sequences are SGHTA and FQGTGA. This CDR3 has 13 residues. TCRdb's copy holds only in-frame clones and misses some; the assay was immunoSEQ multiplex PCR. This sample has around 2.1 million clones, with just over 90% found just once. CD45RO-negative, CCR7-positively selected cells formed the naive CD8 fraction, excluding terminally differentiated effector memory CD45RA+ cells.

This TCR came from a man aged 18 to 30 in good health. Some clones in this sample may be carry-over from other donors' samples. Sequences were obtained from naive CD8+ T cells from PBMCs. This chain links TRBV7-3 with TRBJ2-7; D call uncertain. Written as DNA, the CDR3 is TGTGCCAGCAGCTTAGGTCGCCGGAGCGAGCAGTACTTC. The encoded protein is CASSLGRRSEQYF.